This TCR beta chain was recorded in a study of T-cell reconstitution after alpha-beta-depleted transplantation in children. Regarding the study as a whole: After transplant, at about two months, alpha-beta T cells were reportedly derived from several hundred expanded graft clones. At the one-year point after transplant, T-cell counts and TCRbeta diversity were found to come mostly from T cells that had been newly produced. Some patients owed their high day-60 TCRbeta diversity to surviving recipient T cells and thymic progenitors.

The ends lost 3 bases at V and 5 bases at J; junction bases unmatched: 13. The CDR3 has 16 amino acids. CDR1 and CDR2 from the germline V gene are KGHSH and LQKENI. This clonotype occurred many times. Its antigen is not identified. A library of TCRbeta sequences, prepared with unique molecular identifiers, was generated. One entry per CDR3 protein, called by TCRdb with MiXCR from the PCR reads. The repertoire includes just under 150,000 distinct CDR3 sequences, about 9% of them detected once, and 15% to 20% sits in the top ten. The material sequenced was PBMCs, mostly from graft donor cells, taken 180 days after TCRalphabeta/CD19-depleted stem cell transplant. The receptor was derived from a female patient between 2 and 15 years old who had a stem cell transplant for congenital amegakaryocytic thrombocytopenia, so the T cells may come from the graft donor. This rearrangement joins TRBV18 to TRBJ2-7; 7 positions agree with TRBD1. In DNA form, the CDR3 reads TGTGCCAGCTCACCGGGGACCGGGACAGAAGGCGACGAGCAGTACTTC. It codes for CASSPGTGTEGDEQYF.